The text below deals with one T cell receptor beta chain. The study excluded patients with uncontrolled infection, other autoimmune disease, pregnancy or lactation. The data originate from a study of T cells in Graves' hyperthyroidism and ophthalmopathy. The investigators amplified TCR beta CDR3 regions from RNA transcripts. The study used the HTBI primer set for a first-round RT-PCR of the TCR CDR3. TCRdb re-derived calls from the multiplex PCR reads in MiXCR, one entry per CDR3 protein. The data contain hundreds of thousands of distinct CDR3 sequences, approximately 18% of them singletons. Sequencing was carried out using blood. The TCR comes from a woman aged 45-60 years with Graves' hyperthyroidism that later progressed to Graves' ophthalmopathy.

The CDR3 sequence is CASSLLLTSGGNYMNTGELFF. In DNA form, the CDR3 reads TGTGCCAGCAGCTTACTCCTGACTAGCGGGGGGAACTATATGAACACCGGGGAGCTGTTTTTT. This sequence joins TRBV7-9 and TRBJ2-2; 13 bases line up with TRBD2. The CDR3 sequence is 21 residues long. The V gene end was trimmed by 2 bases and the J gene end by 1 base; junction bases not matched to a gene: 13. Germline V gives CDR1 SEHNR, CDR2 FQNEAQ (reference sequence). Full variable domain (rest looked up from reference TRBV7-9 and TRBJ2-2): DTGVSQNPRHKITKRGQNVTFRCDPISEHNRLYWYRQTLGQGPEFLTYFQNEAQLEKSRLLSDRFSAERPKGSFSTLEIQRTEQGDSAMYLCASSLLLTSGGNYMNTGELFFGEGSRLTVL.